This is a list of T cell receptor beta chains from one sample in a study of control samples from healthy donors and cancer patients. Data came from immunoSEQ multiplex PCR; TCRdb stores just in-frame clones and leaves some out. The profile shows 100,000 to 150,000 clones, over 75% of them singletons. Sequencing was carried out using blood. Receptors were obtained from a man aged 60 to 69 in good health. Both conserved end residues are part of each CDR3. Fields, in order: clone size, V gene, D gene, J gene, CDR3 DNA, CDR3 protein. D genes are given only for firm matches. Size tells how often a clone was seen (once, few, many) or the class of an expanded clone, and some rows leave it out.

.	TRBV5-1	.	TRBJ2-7	TGCGCCAGCAGCTTGGAGGGCAGGGTGTACGAGCAGTACTTC	CASSLEGRVYEQYF
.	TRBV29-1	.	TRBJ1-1	TGCAGCGTTCAATATGAGGAATTCACTGAAGCTTTCTTT	CSVQYEEFTEAFF
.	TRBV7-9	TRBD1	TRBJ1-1	TGTGCCAGCAGCTCAGGGGGGAGGATTGAAGCTTTCTTT	CASSSGGRIEAFF
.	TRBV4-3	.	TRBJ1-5	TGCGCCAGCAGCCAAGGGAGCAATCAGCCCCAGCATTTT	CASSQGSNQPQHF
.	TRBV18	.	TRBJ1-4	TGTGCCAGCTCACATGACAGCCTATTAACAACTAATGAAAAACTGTTTTTT	CASSHDSLLTTNEKLFF
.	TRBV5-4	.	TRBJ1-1	TGTGCCAGCAGCTTAGGGGATTGGACTGAAGCTTTCTTT	CASSLGDWTEAFF
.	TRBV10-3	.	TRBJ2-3	TGTGCCCTCTCATGGAGTAATAATGCAGATACGCAGTATTTT	CALSWSNNADTQYF
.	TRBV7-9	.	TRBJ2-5	TGTGCCAGCAGCTTAGAGGGGTGGGAGACCCAGTACTTC	CASSLEGWETQYF
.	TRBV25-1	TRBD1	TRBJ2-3	TGTGCCAGCAGTGCCGCAAGGACAGGGGGAGGGGATACGCAGTATTTT	CASSAARTGGGDTQYF
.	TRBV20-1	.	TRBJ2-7	TGCAGTGCTAGGGGCCATTACGAGCAGTACTTC	CSARGHYEQYF
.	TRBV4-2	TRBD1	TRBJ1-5	TGTGCCAGCAGCCCAGGGGGAAAAGGCAATCAGCCCCAGCATTTT	CASSPGGKGNQPQHF
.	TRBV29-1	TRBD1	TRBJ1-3	TGCAGCGTTAGGGACAGGGGAAACACCATATATTTT	CSVRDRGNTIYF
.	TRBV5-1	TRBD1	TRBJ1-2	TGCGCCAGCAGCTTGGGACAGGGAATAAGCTACACCTTC	CASSLGQGISYTF
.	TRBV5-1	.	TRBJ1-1	TGCGCCAGCAGCCTAGGATGGAAAGAAGCTTTCTTT	CASSLGWKEAFF
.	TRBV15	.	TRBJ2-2	TGTGCCACCAGCTCCCCGGGGGCGAACACCGGGGAGCTGTTTTTT	CATSSPGANTGELFF
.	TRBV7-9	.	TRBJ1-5	TGTGCCAGCAGCTTCGGGGGGAATCAGCCCCAGCATTTT	CASSFGGNQPQHF
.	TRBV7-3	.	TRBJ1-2	TGTGCCAGCAGCCCGGAAAAGAGCCCTAACTATGGCTACACCTTC	CASSPEKSPNYGYTF
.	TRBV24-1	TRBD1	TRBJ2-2	TGTGCCACCAGTGCCCAGGACAGGGTTCCCGGGGAGCTGTTTTTT	CATSAQDRVPGELFF
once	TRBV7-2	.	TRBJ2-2	TGTGCCAGCAGCTTCCAGGTTGGCACCGGGGAGCTGTTTTTT	CASSFQVGTGELFF
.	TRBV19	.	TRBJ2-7	TGTGCCAGTAGTATTGGGGGATGGGGGCCCTACGAGCAGTACTTC	CASSIGGWGPYEQYF
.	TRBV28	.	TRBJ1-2	TGTGCCAGCAGTTTAGGAAGGTCACCGATACTCTATGGCTACACCTTC	CASSLGRSPILYGYTF
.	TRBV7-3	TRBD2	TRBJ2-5	TGTGCCAGCAGCCCTGGACTAGCGGGGGGACAAGAGACCCAGTACTTC	CASSPGLAGGQETQYF
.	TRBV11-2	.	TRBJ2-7	TGTGCCAGCAGCTTAGAAATAGGGACGGCTTACTTC	CASSLEIGTAYF
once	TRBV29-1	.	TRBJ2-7	TGCAGCGTTGAAGGGGGGAGATCCTACGAGCAGTACTTC	CSVEGGRSYEQYF
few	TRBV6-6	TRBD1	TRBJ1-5	TGTGCCAGCAGTCGCCCGGGACAGGGGCTTCGTAGCAATCAGCCCCAGCATTTT	CASSRPGQGLRSNQPQHF
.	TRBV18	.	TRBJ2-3	TGTGCCAGCTCACCGCAGGGGAGCACAGATACGCAGTATTTT	CASSPQGSTDTQYF
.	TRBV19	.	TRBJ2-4	.	CASSILAQGNIQYF
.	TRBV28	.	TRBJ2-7	TGTGCCAGCAGTGCCGGGACATTAACCTACGAGCAGTACTTC	CASSAGTLTYEQYF
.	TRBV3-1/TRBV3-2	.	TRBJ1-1	TGTGCCAGCAGCCTGATGGACAGTGAAGCTTTCTTT	CASSLMDSEAFF
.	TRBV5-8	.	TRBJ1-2	TGTGCCAGCAGCTTGACTGCCAACTATGGCTACACCTTC	CASSLTANYGYTF
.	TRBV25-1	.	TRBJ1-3	TGTGCCAGCAGTGAAACAGGACTGTTAGGGAACACCATATATTTT	CASSETGLLGNTIYF
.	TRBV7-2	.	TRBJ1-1	TGTGCCAGCAGCTTAGTTGGGGCCATGAACACTGAAGCTTTCTTT	CASSLVGAMNTEAFF
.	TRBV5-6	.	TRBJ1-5	TGTGCCAGCAGCTTGGCCGGGGATCAGCCCCAGCATTTT	CASSLAGDQPQHF
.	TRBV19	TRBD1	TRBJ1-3	TGTGCCAGTAGTATCGACAGGGACGCCGGAAACACCATATATTTT	CASSIDRDAGNTIYF
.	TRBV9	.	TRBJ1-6	TGTGCCAGCAGCGTATCTGAGAATTCACCCCTCCACTTT	CASSVSENSPLHF
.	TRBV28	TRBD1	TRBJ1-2	TGTGCCAGCAGTTCCGGGACAGGGGTTATTGGCTACACCTTC	CASSSGTGVIGYTF
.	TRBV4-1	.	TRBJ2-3	TGCGCCAGCAGCCAAGATGGCACAGACACAGATACGCAGTATTTT	CASSQDGTDTDTQYF
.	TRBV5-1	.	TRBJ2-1	TGCGCCAGCAGCTCCCTTCAGACGGGGAGCTCCTACAATGAGCAGTTCTTC	CASSSLQTGSSYNEQFF
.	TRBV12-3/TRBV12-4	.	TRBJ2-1	TGTGCCAGCAGTTGGTTGGAGGCTAATGAGCAGTTCTTC	CASSWLEANEQFF
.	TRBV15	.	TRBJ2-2	TGTGCCACCAGCAGAGTGGGGAACACCGGGGAGCTGTTTTTT	CATSRVGNTGELFF
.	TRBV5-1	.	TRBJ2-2	TGCGCCAGCAGCTTGGATAATTTTTACACCGGGGAGCTGTTTTTT	CASSLDNFYTGELFF
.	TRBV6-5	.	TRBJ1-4	TGTGCCAGCAGTTACGAGGGGGGCAGTGAAAAACTGTTTTTT	CASSYEGGSEKLFF
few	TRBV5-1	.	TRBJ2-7	TGCGCCAGCAGTTCGTGGACAGAAAGTTCCGCCTACGAGCAGTACTTC	CASSSWTESSAYEQYF
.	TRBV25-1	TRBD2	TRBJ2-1	TGTGCCAGCAGTGCGGCGGGAGGGTCCTACAATGAGCAGTTCTTC	CASSAAGGSYNEQFF
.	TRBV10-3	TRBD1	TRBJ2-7	TGTGCCACCCTCGGACAGGCCACCTACGAGCAGTACTTC	CATLGQATYEQYF
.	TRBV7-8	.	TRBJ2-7	TGTGCCAGCAGCTTATTACCGGGGGCTTCCTACGAGCAGTACTTC	CASSLLPGASYEQYF
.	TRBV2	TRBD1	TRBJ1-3	TGTGCCAGCAGGGAAGTTTTTCCGGGGACAGATGGAAACACCATATATTTT	CASREVFPGTDGNTIYF
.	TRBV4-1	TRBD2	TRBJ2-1	TGCGCCAGCAGCCAAGATCCAGGGACTAGTGGGTTCCTGCAGTTCTTC	CASSQDPGTSGFLQFF
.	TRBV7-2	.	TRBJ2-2	TGTGCCAGCAGCTTAGTGGTCTACACCGGGGAGCTGTTTTTT	CASSLVVYTGELFF
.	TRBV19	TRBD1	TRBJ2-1	TGTGCCAGTAGTATTCTCCAGGGGGCTCGGTTCTTC	CASSILQGARFF
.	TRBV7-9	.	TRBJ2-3	TGTGCCAGCAGCTTAGCGGGTGGCAGCCCCACAGATACGCAGTATTTT	CASSLAGGSPTDTQYF
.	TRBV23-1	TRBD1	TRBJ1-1	TGCGCCAGCAGTCAATGGTGCCTATATCAGGGGGCCTACACTGAAGCTTTCTTT	CASSQWCLYQGAYTEAFF
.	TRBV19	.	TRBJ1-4	TGTGCCTCGTCGACAGTTTCCTTTGCAACTAATGAAAAACTGTTTTTT	CASSTVSFATNEKLFF
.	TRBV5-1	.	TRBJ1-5	TGCGCCAGCAGCTTGGAAGGGGATAGCAATCAGCCCCAGCATTTT	CASSLEGDSNQPQHF
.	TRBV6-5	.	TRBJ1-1	TGTGCCAGCAGTTCCCCCGCCCGGGGATTCACTGAAGCTTTCTTT	CASSSPARGFTEAFF